The 27 T cell receptor beta chains below come from one sample, sequenced in a study of post-analysis software for immune sequencing data. Overall study findings and caveats: The study found TRBV5-6, TRBV5-1 and TRBV20-1 among about 5 TRBV segments more frequent in patients than controls.

The TCR beta cDNA libraries contained unique molecular identifiers. TCRdb recomputed calls from the PCR reads with MiXCR, one row per CDR3 protein. This table has roughly 800,000 distinct CDR3 sequences, roughly 30% appearing once. These receptors lack a known antigen. The sample comprised blood. All receptors come from a girl aged 5 to 17 with multiple sclerosis.

This clonotype was seen repeatedly, ten times or more. A read error may account for a junction end that differs from germline. This rearrangement joins TRBV11-2 to TRBJ2-1; TRBD2 matches 7 bases. Germline CDR1 SGHAT, CDR2 FQNNGV. The CDR3 contains 15 residues. CDR3 in DNA: TGCGCCAGCAGCTTGGAACTAGCGCTCTACAATGAGCAGTTCTTC. This gives the protein CASSLELALYNEQFF.

This clonotype was seen ten or more times. The rearrangement joins TRBV29-1 to TRBJ2-3, with TRBD2 identical over 9 bases. Trimming removed 6 bases from V and 5 bases from J; junction bases left unmatched: 9. CDR3 length: 14 amino acids. Germline V gene data show CDR1 as SQVTM and CDR2 as ANQGSEA. The CDR3 spells CSVTSGGQVDTQYF. The DNA of the CDR3 is TGCAGCGTCACAAGCGGGGGGCAGGTAGATACGCAGTATTTT.

In its sample, this clonotype was seen a few times. The chain uses TRBV18 and TRBJ2-1, with 13 nucleotides matching TRBD2. The germline V gene encodes CDR1 KGHSH and CDR2 LQKENI. The CDR3 is made up of 16 amino acids. With 4 bases clipped from V and 6 bases from J, the junction kept 6 bases outside the gene matches. CDR3 nucleotide sequence: TGTGCCAGCTCACGAACCACTAGCGGGAGGGCCAATGAGCAGTTCTTC. The encoded protein is CASSRTTSGRANEQFF. The complete variable domain, with remaining parts taken from reference TRBV18 and TRBJ2-1, reads NAGVMQNPRHLVRRRGQEARLRCSPMKGHSHVYWYRQLPEEGLKFMVYLQKENIIDESGMPKERFSAEFPKEGPSILRIQQVVRGDSAAYFCASSRTTSGRANEQFFGPGTRLTVL.

This clonotype was seen just once. The chain recombines TRBV6-1 with TRBJ1-5, with TRBD1 identical over 12 bases. Per the germline V gene, CDR1 is MNHNS and CDR2 is SASEGT. Trimming cost V 6 bases and J 3 bases; bases outside gene matches: 9. The CDR3 runs to 17 residues. The CDR3 DNA reads TGTGCCAGCAGCCAGTTGGGACAGGGGGCCGACAATCAGCCCCAGCATTTT. Encoded protein: CASSQLGQGADNQPQHF.

The chain recombines TRBV5-1 with TRBJ1-1; 8 bases line up with TRBD1. The germline V gene has CDR1 SGHRS and CDR2 YFSETQ. J lost 4 bases, V lost 7 bases, and 6 bases had no gene match. This CDR3 spans 13 amino acids. The CDR3 bases are TGCGCCAGCGGTGGACAGGGACCCACTGAAGCTTTCTTT. It encodes CASGGQGPTEAFF. The entire variable domain, with the rest obtained from reference TRBV5-1 and TRBJ1-1, is as follows: KAGVTQTPRYLIKTRGQQVTLSCSPISGHRSVSWYQQTPGQGLQFLFEYFSETQRNKGNFPGRFSGRQFSNSRSEMNVSTLELGDSALYLCASGGQGPTEAFFGQGTRLTVV.

This clonotype was picked up a small number of times. The chain uses TRBV29-1 and TRBJ1-1; D is ambiguous. Trimming took 3 bases from V and 5 from J, leaving 10 bases between them. Germline V gives CDR1 SQVTM, CDR2 ANQGSEA. This CDR3 is built from 12 residues. The CDR3 spells CSVEAAPTEAFF. The CDR3 DNA is TGCAGCGTTGAGGCAGCCCCGACTGAAGCTTTCTTT.

This clonotype occurred many times. The chain combines TRBV7-2 with TRBJ2-5, with 8 bases identical to TRBD1. The CDR3 extends over 14 amino acids. The germline gives CDR1 SGHTA, CDR2 FQGNSA. V shed 5 bases and J 5 bases; nucleotides not matched to a gene: 7. The CDR3 here is CASSIDRGWETQYF. As DNA, the CDR3 is TGTGCCAGCAGCATTGACAGGGGTTGGGAGACCCAGTACTTC.

There are many counts of this clonotype. J is TRBJ2-1 and V is TRBV28; a possible D gene is TRBD2 (6 bases). Germline loops: CDR1 MDHEN, CDR2 SYDVKM. V was clipped by 4 bases and J by 4 bases, with 11 bases between them. The CDR3 consists of 14 residues. As DNA, the CDR3 is TGTGCCAGCAGTTCACCCGCGGGGTACAATGAGCAGTTCTTC. It translates to CASSSPAGYNEQFF.

This clonotype was seen a few times. J is TRBJ2-5 and V is TRBV28, with D perhaps TRBD1 or TRBD2 (5 bases each). V was cut by 7 bases and J by 6 bases, with 24 bases left in between. The CDR3 has 16 amino acids. Germline V gene lookup returns CDR1 MDHEN and CDR2 SYDVKM. CDR3 amino acids: CASMARWGSGKQTQYF. CDR3 DNA: TGTGCCAGCATGGCACGTTGGGGGTCAGGGAAACAGACCCAGTACTTC.

This clonotype was detected a few times. V gene TRBV7-2 combines with J gene TRBJ1-1; D gene unclear. Trimming removed 3 bases at V and 4 bases at J, with 12 bases between. This CDR3 contains 14 residues. Germline CDR1 and CDR2: SGHTA and FQGNSA. The CDR3 sequence is CASSFGTGITEAFF. Here the CDR3 DNA reads TGTGCCAGCAGCTTTGGCACGGGGATCACTGAAGCTTTCTTT.

This clonotype came up a few times. The V and J genes are TRBV20-1 and TRBJ2-3; D unclear. V was shortened by 2 bases and J by 4 bases, with 7 bases between the two germline ends. The CDR3 loop spans 12 amino acids. The germline V gene encodes CDR1 DFQATT and CDR2 SNEGSKA (reference sequence). Written as DNA, the CDR3 is TGCAGTGCTAGACTCTCTGCAGATACGCAGTATTTT. It encodes CSARLSADTQYF.

The gene calls are TRBV12-3 or TRBV12-4 and TRBJ2-2; maybe TRBD1 (5 bases). V was cut by 6 bases and J by 3 bases, with 11 bases left in between. The CDR3 has 14 residues. As DNA, the CDR3 is TGTGCCAGCAGCTCTGACAGATACACCGGGGAGCTGTTTTTT. The encoded protein is CASSSDRYTGELFF.

This clonotype was seen more than once but under ten times. This chain uses TRBV7-2 with TRBJ1-2; a weak D match, TRBD1 (6 bases). The CDR3 is 14 amino acids. Germline loops: CDR1 SGHTA, CDR2 FQGNSA. V was trimmed by 4 bases and J by 5 bases, leaving 14 bases between them. This CDR3 reads CASSSYDRTYGYTF. The CDR3 DNA sequence: TGTGCCAGCAGCTCATACGACAGGACGTATGGCTACACCTTC.

This clonotype was detected only a few times. The chain recombines TRBV5-5 with TRBJ2-1, with D tentatively TRBD2 (5 bases). With 6 bases removed from V and 4 bases from J, the gap between germline ends came to 17 bases. In germline, CDR1 is SGHKS, CDR2 YYEKEE (reference sequence). The CDR3 is made up of 15 amino acids. The DNA of the CDR3 is TGTGCCAGCATCCGGAGCGAGAGGGTTTACAATGAGCAGTTCTTC. Protein: CASIRSERVYNEQFF.

This clonotype was seen many times. The junction departs from the called germline gene at one end, perhaps through a read error. The V and J genes are TRBV5-1 and TRBJ2-3, with D uncertain. The CDR3 length is 12 residues. From germline, CDR1 is SGHRS and CDR2 YFSETQ. This CDR3 reads CASSLGGDTQYF. The CDR3 nucleotides are TGTGCCAGCAGCCTCGGTGGGGATACGCAGTATTTT.

V and J are TRBV19 and TRBJ2-7, with TRBD1 identical over 8 bases. CDR1 and CDR2 (germline): LNHDA, SQIVND (reference sequence). The CDR3 sequence is 16 residues long. The J segment lost 3 bases and the V segment lost 3 bases, leaving 10 bases of the junction unmatched. CDR3 DNA sequence: TGTGCCAGTAGTATTGCCAGGGGGCTGGGCGGCTACGAGCAGTACTTC. Translated: CASSIARGLGGYEQYF.

The chain has TRBV29-1 and TRBJ2-1; the D gene is possibly TRBD1 (6 bases). Per the germline V gene, CDR1 is SQVTM and CDR2 is ANQGSEA. V was pared by 7 bases and J by 2 bases, with 15 bases between. The CDR3 is made up of 14 amino acids. CDR3 sequence reads: CSALTGKTYNEQFF. The CDR3 region has the DNA TGCAGCGCGCTAACAGGGAAAACCTACAATGAGCAGTTCTTC.

The chain carries TRBV5-6 and TRBJ1-1, with TRBD1 as a possible D gene (5 bases). The CDR3 is 18 amino acids. Germline assignment: CDR1 SGHDT and CDR2 YYEEEE. The V end lost 3 bases, the J end lost 1 base, and 22 bases lay between the germline ends. CDR3 DNA: TGTGCCAGCAGCTCAATCACAGAACAGGACAAACCGAACACTGAAGCTTTCTTT. Translation gives CASSSITEQDKPNTEAFF.

A few counts support this clonotype. This sequence joins TRBV5-5 and TRBJ2-5; D is undetermined. Germline loops: CDR1 SGHKS, CDR2 YYEKEE (reference sequence). The CDR3 sequence is 14 residues long. The V gene lost 0 bases and the J gene lost 5 bases, with 11 bases spanning the gap. CDR3 sequence: CASSLASWMETQYF. The CDR3 DNA sequence: TGTGCCAGCAGCTTGGCCTCATGGATGGAGACCCAGTACTTC.

This clonotype was observed a few times. The chain links TRBV20-1 to TRBJ2-3, with TRBD2 identical over 10 bases. The CDR3 is made up of 14 amino acids. The germline CDR1 and CDR2 sequences are DFQATT and SNEGSKA (reference sequence). Unmatched junction bases numbered 12, after V lost 5 bases and J lost 10 bases. CDR3 region: CSALAGGTPGPQYF. Here the CDR3 DNA reads TGCAGTGCTTTAGCGGGAGGAACCCCTGGTCCGCAGTATTTT.

This rearrangement joins TRBV7-8 to TRBJ2-7; D ambiguous. The CDR3 length is 17 residues. The V end lost 1 base, the J end lost 2 bases, and 18 bases lay between the germline ends. Germline V CDR1 and CDR2: SGHVS, FQNEAQ. Here the CDR3 reads CASSLGAPSLATYEQYF. The CDR3 DNA sequence: TGTGCCAGCAGCTTAGGGGCTCCTTCCCTGGCGACCTACGAGCAGTACTTC.

Only a few counts were recorded for this clonotype. The V call is TRBV29-1, the J call TRBJ1-2, with unresolved D. In germline, CDR1 is SQVTM, CDR2 ANQGSEA. The germline V and J ends were trimmed by 6 bases and 4 bases, with 12 bases remaining between them. This CDR3 contains 12 residues. Here the CDR3 reads CSVTGGIYGYTF. CDR3 in DNA: TGCAGCGTCACCGGAGGCATCTATGGCTACACCTTC.

Note on this clonotype: With a much larger clone just one base away, this may be a read error. The chain employs TRBV20-1 and TRBJ2-1; maybe TRBD2 (5 bases). Germline CDR1 DFQATT, CDR2 SNEGSKA (reference sequence). This CDR3 is 14 amino acids long. V was cut by 5 bases and J by 5 bases, with 16 bases left in between. In DNA, the CDR3 is TGCAGTGCTGGATATGAGGCGGGCAACAATGAGCAGTTCTTC. Protein product: CSAGYEAGNNEQFF.

This clonotype turned up a few times. The V and J genes are TRBV29-1 and TRBJ2-4, with D tentatively TRBD2 (6 bases). The CDR3 is 16 residues long. The germline CDR1 and CDR2 sequences are SQVTM and ANQGSEA. With 5 bases removed from V and 2 bases from J, the gap between germline ends came to 19 bases. The chain's CDR3 is CSVFTGWGVSKNIQYF. The CDR3 nucleotides are TGCAGCGTTTTCACAGGCTGGGGGGTTTCCAAAAACATTCAGTACTTC.

This clonotype was observed a few times. The gene calls are TRBV9 and TRBJ2-5, with 7 bases fitting TRBD1. The J call may be incorrect, as the DNA end agrees better with TRBJ2-7. This CDR3 has 18 amino acids. Germline V gene lookup returns CDR1 SGDLS and CDR2 YYNGEE. The CDR3 reads CASSVGVTGESNRHEQYF. CDR3 bases: TGTGCCAGCAGCGTAGGGGTAACAGGGGAGAGTAATCGACACGAGCAGTACTTC.

The chain is built from TRBV15 and TRBJ2-6, with TRBD1 as a possible D gene (6 bases). The CDR3 runs 17 residues. Germline lookup yields CDR1 LNHNV and CDR2 YYDKDF (reference sequence). The germline V and J ends were trimmed by 0 bases and 0 bases, with 9 bases remaining between them. This chain's CDR3 is CATSRDLGGSGANVLTF. Written as DNA, the CDR3 is TGTGCCACCAGCAGAGATTTAGGGGGCTCTGGGGCCAACGTCCTGACTTTC.

This clonotype was counted between two and nine times. The chain has TRBV7-9 and TRBJ2-1; TRBD2 aligns across 7 bases. The length of the CDR3 is 14 residues. Germline V gene data show CDR1 as SEHNR and CDR2 as FQNEAQ (reference sequence). V dropped 8 bases and J dropped 8; count of bases not matched to a gene: 12. In DNA form, the CDR3 reads TGTGCCAGCCGGGCGGGAGTTACCGCCCATGAGCAGTTCTTC. Translation: CASRAGVTAHEQFF.